This T cell receptor (beta chain) was profiled in a study of blood T cell repertoires in COVID-19. CDR1 and CDR2 from the germline V gene are SGHNT and YENEEA. V dropped 7 bases and J dropped 6; count of bases not matched to a gene: 9. The CDR3 extends over 13 amino acids. Assay used: immunoSEQ multiplex PCR; TCRdb lists only in-frame clones, some missing. The sample holds roughly 65,000 clones, over 85% seen once. The clonotype was recovered from a man in his 70s with active COVID-19. Sequenced: peripheral blood. The chain uses TRBV11-3 and TRBJ2-7; 7 bases are a match to TRBD2. The CDR3 DNA reads TGTGCCAGCACCCCCCGGGGGGTCGGCGAGCAGTACTTC. Residues: CASTPRGVGEQYF.